This TCR beta chain is drawn from a study of blood T cell repertoires in COVID-19. This clone has just a few counts. The germline V and J ends were trimmed by 0 bases and 2 bases, with 9 bases remaining between them. The germline CDR1 and CDR2 sequences are SGHRS and YFSETQ. This CDR3 region has 14 residues. Per the authors' pipeline: Estimation of nucleated cell counts relied on the amplification of reference gene primers. Profiled with immunoSEQ multiplex PCR; TCRdb holds only in-frame clones, not every one. V, J and clone size derive from that table, while D and trimming were established from the DNA sequence. The sample has about 150,000 clones; roughly 86% are singletons.

Sequencing used peripheral blood. The chain combines TRBV5-1 with TRBJ2-7; possible D gene TRBD2, 5 bases. This TCR was sampled from a human donor in a cohort sampled during active COVID-19. The CDR3 is CASSLVGSAYEQYF. In nucleotides, the CDR3 is TGCGCCAGCAGCTTGGTTGGGAGTGCCTACGAGCAGTACTTC. Together with reference TRBV5-1 and TRBJ2-7, the CDR3 gives the full variable domain: KAGVTQTPRYLIKTRGQQVTLSCSPISGHRSVSWYQQTPGQGLQFLFEYFSETQRNKGNFPGRFSGRQFSNSRSEMNVSTLELGDSALYLCASSLVGSAYEQYFGPGTRLTVT.